This T cell receptor beta chain appears in the sequencing data of a study of response to subunit inactivated influenza vaccine. Study-level results: Authors suggested seasonal influenza vaccinations each recruit few new T cells.

A few counts support this clonotype. Its specificity is not known. MiXCR, applied by TCRdb to the RT-PCR reads, yields one record per CDR3 protein. The sample carries almost 600,000 distinct CDR3 sequences, around 15% recorded once. V lost 4 bases and J 7 bases, leaving 23 bases between the germline ends. Germline V lookup: CDR1 DFQATT, CDR2 SNEGSKA (reference sequence). The CDR3 is 16 amino acids. The chain couples TRBV20-1 to TRBJ2-4; TRBD1 might be the D (6 bases). This TCR came from a man aged 50-60 years who received an inactivated influenza vaccine. Source: PBMCs from blood, taken 11 to 12 days after vaccination. The DNA of the CDR3 is TGCAGTGCTACTGACCTAGACAGGAGGTTGGGGAACATTCAGTACTTC. Translated, it gives CSATDLDRRLGNIQYF.